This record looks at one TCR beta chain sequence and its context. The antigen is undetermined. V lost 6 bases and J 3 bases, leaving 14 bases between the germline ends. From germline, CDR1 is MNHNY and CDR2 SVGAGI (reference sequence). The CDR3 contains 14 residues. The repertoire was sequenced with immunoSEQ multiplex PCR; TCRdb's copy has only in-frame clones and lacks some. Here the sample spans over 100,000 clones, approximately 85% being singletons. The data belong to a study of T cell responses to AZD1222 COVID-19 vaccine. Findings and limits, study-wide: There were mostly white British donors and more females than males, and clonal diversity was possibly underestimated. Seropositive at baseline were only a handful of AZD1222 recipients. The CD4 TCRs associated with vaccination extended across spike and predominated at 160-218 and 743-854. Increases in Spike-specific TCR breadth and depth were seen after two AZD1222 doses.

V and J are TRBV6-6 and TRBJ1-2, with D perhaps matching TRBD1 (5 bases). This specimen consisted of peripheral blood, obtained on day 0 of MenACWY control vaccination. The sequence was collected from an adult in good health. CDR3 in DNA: TGTGCCAGCAGGGGAACCGGGGCCCACTATGGCTACACCTTC. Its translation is CASRGTGAHYGYTF.